The clone carrying this TCR beta chain has just one count. The antigen remains unidentified. The data belong to a study of vaccination effects on CD4 cells after COVID-19. Isolation of CD4+ T cells took place after 10 days of culture. Trimming cost V 2 bases and J 8 bases, with 19 bases left between them. CDR1 LGHNA and CDR2 YSLEER come from the germline V gene. The CDR3 has 16 residues. Only in-frame clones appear in the TCRdb table, and some are missing; sequencing was by immunoSEQ multiplex PCR. Of tens of thousands of clones in the sample, approximately 72% were seen once. V usage is TRBV4-3 and J usage is TRBJ2-1, with D tentatively TRBD2 (5 bases). This receptor was identified in a human donor who had a prior SARS-CoV-2 infection. Specimen: CD4+ T cells from PBMCs cultured without peptide, collected before COVID-19 vaccination. The CDR3 loop reads CASSQRGGPGRDEQFF. CDR3 sequence (DNA): TGCGCCAGCAGCCAACGAGGAGGACCCGGGCGGGATGAGCAGTTCTTC.